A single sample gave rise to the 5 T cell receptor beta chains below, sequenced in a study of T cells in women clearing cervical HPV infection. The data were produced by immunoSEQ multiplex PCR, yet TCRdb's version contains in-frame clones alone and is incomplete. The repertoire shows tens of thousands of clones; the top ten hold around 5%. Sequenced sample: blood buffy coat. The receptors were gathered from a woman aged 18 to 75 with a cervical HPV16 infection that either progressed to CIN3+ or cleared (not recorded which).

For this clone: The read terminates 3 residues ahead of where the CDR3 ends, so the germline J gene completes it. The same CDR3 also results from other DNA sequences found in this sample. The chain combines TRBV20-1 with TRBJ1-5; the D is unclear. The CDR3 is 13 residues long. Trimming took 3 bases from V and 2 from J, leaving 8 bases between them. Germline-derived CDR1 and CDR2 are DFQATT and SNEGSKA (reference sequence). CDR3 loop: CSASSRGNQPQHF. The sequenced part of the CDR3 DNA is TGCAGTGCTAGTAGCCGAGGCAATCAGCCC.

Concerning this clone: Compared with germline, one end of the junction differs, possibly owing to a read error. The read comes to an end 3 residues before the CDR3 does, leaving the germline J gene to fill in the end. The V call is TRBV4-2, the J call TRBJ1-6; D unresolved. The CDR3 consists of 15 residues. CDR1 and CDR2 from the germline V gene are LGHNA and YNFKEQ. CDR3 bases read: TGCGCCAGCAGCCAGGCCGGACCGGGAGCGGCACCC. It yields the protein CASSQAGPGAAP. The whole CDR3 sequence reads CASSQAGPGAAPLHF.

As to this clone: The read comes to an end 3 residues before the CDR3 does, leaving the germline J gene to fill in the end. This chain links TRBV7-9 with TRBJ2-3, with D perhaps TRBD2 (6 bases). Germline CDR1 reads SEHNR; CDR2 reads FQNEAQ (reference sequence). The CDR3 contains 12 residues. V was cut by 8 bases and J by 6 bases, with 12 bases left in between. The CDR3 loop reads CASGGEGDTQYF. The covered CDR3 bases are TGTGCCAGCGGAGGGGAAGGCGATACG.

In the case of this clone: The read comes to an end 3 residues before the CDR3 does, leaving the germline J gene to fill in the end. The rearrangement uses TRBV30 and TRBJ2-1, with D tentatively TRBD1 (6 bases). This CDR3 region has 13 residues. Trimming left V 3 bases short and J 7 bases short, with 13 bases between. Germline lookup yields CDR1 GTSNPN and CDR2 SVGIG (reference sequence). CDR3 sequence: CAWREQGRNEQFF. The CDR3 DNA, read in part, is TGTGCCTGGAGGGAACAGGGAAGGAATGAG.

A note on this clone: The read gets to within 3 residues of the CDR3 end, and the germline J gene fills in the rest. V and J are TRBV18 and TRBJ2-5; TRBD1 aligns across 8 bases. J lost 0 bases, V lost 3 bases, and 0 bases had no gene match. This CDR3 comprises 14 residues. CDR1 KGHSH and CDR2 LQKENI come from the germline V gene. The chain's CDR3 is CASSPGQDQETQYF. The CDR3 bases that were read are TGTGCCAGCTCACCGGGACAGGACCAAGAGACC.